This T cell receptor (beta chain) emerged from a study of patients and donors after allogeneic stem cell transplantation. Each CDR3 protein gets one entry after TCRdb re-called the RT-PCR reads with MiXCR. Here the sample spans 25,000 to 35,000 distinct CDR3 sequences, almost 7% being singletons. The CDR3 runs to 13 residues. Germline lookup yields CDR1 KGHDR and CDR2 SFDVKD. Trimming shortened V by 4 bases and J by 3 bases, and 7 bases separated the two germline ends. The TCR originated in a human donor who was either an allogeneic HSCT recipient or a stem cell or donor lymphocyte infusion donor (not recorded which). It is not recorded whose cells these are; they may come from a transplant donor. V gene TRBV24-1 combines with J gene TRBJ2-3, with no clear D. The specimen sequenced was blood, either unsorted or a sorted T cell fraction (not recorded which). CDR3 protein: CATSDHYTDTQYF. The CDR3 nucleotides read TGTGCCACCAGTGACCATTATACAGATACGCAGTATTTT.